The present TCR beta chain was sequenced within a study of cytotoxic CD8 clonotypes in ibrutinib-treated CLL (dated by TCRdb to the early 2020s). Concerning the study at large: The cohort included about 15 treatment-naive and fewer than 12 relapsed/refractory patients; 17 were IGHV unmutated. Responses were partial in 24 patients and complete in 2; after median approximately 5.5 years follow-up, 14 stayed in remission and 12 progressed. Response samples were taken after a median of approximately 13 months on treatment, ranging from roughly 6 to 36 months. On average, each sample yielded around 250,000 productive templates and tens of thousands of productive rearrangements. Longitudinal samples were available for about 30% of the roughly 86 trial participants. Cryopreserved peripheral blood mononuclear cells were obtained prior to treatment, at the time of response, and at either disease progression or sustained remission. Patients were still on ibrutinib when every remission and progressive disease sample was collected.

General findings and caveats noted by the study authors: An increase in clonality was observed at ibrutinib response, with clonality remaining stable during sustained remission and falling back toward baseline at progression. Lymph node repertoires were not examined, and the timing of sampling was not matched between patients in sustained remission and those whose disease progressed. At baseline, clonality was higher than in age-matched healthy donors and showed a strong correlation with circulating CD8+ T-cell counts. Public clonotypes were rare and either contracted or stayed stable during treatment, and the rise in clonality at ibrutinib response reflected the expansion of private clonotypes.

Each clonotype received, on average, 10x coverage in deep resolution sequencing performed on a MiSeq, where the target depth lay between 1 in 1 million and 1 in 200,000 T cells. The immunoSEQ hsTCRB Kit was used to generate TCR beta libraries. Regarding the original processing steps: ImmunoSEQ Data Assistant and ImmunoSEQ Analyzer were used for data analysis, and V, D and J genes were assigned according to IMGT definitions. Clonality, with values ranging from 0 to 1, was calculated as one minus the normalized Shannon entropy of productive rearrangement frequencies. Only overrepresented clonotypes making up at least 0.05% of each patient's repertoire were included in the public clonotype analysis. Some 13 age-matched healthy donor repertoires from immuneACCESS served as clonality controls. TCRdb holds this immuneACCESS table with in-frame rearrangements only. Some clones are missing; in checked studies, unresolved V genes explain under half, and the rest has no known cause. V and J calls and clone size are as listed in that table; D and trimming were resolved from the DNA. The table for this sample lists about 70,000 clones; roughly nine tenths of them were counted only once. The leading ten clones occupy around 3.1% of the sample.

Read against the paper, the sample's time point label means: approximately twelve months on ibrutinib. Approximately 2 micrograms of genomic DNA were extracted from cryopreserved PBMCs for TCR beta library preparation. Longitudinal blood samples from CLL patients on ibrutinib monotherapy were analyzed using high-throughput TCR beta sequencing. The patients took part in an open-label, single-center phase 2 trial of ibrutinib monotherapy. Turning to this clone: Its antigen remains undetermined. No much larger clone exists at a distance of one base, and base qualities are not known.

Relative to germline, V is 0 bases shorter and J is 10 bases shorter, with 14 bases between their ends. From the germline V gene, CDR1 is SGDLS and CDR2 is YYNGEE. Its CDR3 holds 14 amino acids, cysteine through phenylalanine. The kept DNA is CDR3 alone, 42 bases in frame from the first base. The sequence was collected from a human donor with chronic lymphocytic leukemia. This material consisted of PBMCs, taken after 12 months of ibrutinib treatment. Recombination connected TRBV9 to TRBJ2-1, and the D gene may be TRBD2, 5 bases matching. The CDR3 region reads CASSVDPGDREQFF. The sequenced DNA is TGTGCCAGCAGCGTAGATCCCGGGGATAGGGAGCAGTTCTTC.